The clone carrying this T cell receptor (beta chain) has just one count. Its antigen is unidentified. This specimen belongs to a study of Ad26.COV2.S vaccination and SARS-CoV-2 variants. Notes on the study in general: It is possible that the TCR breadth and depth analyses underestimated the total T cell responses.

Germline CDR1 reads SGHRS; CDR2 reads YFSETQ. V was pared by 0 bases and J by 0 bases, with 4 bases of the junction left unmatched. The CDR3 spans 17 residues. The data were produced by immunoSEQ multiplex PCR, yet TCRdb's version contains in-frame clones alone and is incomplete. This table holds about 380,000 clones, about 80% found once. Treatment: about 20 received Ad26.COV2.S at low or high dose, single or two shots; several received placebo; per-sample allocation not given. The study sampled participants on day 63 after the first vaccine or placebo injection. This material consisted of peripheral blood, taken in a trial of Ad26.COV2.S vaccine versus placebo. The receptor's source is a person between 18 and 65 years old who received the Ad26.COV2.S COVID-19 vaccine or a placebo. The rearrangement joins TRBV5-1 to TRBJ1-4; 8 bases match TRBD1. The CDR3 sequence is CASSLAGQGATNEKLFF. The CDR3 region has the DNA TGCGCCAGCAGCTTGGCCGGACAGGGAGCAACTAATGAAAAACTGTTTTTT.